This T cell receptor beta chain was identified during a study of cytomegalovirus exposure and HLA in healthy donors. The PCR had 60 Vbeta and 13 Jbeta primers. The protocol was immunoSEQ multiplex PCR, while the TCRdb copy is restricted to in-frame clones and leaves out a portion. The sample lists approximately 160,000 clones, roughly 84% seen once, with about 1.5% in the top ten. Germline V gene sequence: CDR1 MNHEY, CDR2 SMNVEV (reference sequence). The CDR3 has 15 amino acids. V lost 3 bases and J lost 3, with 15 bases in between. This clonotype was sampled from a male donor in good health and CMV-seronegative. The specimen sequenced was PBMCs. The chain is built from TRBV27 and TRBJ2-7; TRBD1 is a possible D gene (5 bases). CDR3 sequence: CASSFVGMGLYEQYF. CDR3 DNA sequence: TGTGCCAGCAGTTTCGTGGGTATGGGGCTCTACGAGCAGTACTTC.